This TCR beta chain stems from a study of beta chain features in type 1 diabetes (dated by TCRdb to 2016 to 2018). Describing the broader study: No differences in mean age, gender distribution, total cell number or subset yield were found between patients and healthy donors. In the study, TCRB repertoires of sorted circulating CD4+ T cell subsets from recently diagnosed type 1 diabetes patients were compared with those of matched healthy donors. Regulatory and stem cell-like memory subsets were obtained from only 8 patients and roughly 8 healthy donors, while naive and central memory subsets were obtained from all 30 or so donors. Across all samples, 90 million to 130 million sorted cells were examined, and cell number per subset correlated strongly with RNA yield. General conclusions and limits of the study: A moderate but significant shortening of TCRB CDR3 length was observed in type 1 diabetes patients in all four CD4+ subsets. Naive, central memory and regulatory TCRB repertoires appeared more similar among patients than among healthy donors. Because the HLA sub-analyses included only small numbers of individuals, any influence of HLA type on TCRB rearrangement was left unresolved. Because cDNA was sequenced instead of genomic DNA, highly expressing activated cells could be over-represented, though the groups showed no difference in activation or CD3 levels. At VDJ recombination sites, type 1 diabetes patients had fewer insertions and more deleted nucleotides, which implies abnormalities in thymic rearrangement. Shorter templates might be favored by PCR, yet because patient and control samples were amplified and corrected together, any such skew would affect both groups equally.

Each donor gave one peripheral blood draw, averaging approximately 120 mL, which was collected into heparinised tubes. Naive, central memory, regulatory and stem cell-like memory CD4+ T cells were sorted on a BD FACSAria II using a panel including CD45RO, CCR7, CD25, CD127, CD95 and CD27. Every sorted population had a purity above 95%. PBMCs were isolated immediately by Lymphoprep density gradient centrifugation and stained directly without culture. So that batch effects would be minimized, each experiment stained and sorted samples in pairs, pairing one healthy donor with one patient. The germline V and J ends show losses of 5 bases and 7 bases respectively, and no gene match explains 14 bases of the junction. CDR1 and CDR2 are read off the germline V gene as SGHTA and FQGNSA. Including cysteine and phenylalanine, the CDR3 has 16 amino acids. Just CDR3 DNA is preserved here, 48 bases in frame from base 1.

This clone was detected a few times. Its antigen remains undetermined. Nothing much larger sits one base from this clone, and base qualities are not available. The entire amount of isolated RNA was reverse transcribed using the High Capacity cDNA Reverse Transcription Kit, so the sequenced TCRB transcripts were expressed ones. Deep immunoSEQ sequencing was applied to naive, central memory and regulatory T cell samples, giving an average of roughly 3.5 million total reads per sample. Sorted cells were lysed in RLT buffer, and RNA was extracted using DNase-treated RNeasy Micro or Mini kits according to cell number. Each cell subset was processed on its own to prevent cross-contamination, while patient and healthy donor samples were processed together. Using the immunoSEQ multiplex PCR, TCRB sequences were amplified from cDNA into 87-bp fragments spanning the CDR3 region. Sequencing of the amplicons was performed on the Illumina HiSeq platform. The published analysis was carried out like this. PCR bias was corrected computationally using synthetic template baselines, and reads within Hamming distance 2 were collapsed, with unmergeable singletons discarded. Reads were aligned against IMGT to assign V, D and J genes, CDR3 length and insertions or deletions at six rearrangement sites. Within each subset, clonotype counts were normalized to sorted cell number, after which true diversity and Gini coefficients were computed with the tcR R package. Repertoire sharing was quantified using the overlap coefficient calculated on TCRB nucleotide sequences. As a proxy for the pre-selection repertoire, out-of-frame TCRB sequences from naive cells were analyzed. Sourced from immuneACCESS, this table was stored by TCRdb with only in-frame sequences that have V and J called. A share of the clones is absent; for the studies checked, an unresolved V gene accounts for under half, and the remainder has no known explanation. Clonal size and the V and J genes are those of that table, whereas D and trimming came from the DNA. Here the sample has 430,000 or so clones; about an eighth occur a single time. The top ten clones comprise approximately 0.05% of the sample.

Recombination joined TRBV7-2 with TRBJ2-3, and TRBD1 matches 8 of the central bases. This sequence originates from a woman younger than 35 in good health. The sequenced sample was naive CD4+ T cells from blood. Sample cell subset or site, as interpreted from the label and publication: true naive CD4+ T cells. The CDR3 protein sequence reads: CASSVTRTGRLNTQYF. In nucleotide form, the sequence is TGTGCCAGCAGCGTAACGAGGACAGGGCGGTTAAATACGCAGTATTTT.